Listed below are T cell receptor beta chains from one sample, sequenced in a study of identical twins. TCRdb called the 5' RACE reads again in MiXCR, with one record for every CDR3 protein. The sample has 700,000 or so distinct CDR3 sequences, 21% seen once. This sample was shared with a second study, whose subject was T cells expressing NK-cell markers.

The sample comprised PBMCs. The receptors shown here come from a woman younger than 30 in good health. CDR3s include the opening cysteine and the closing phenylalanine or tryptophan. Each record gives: D gene, J gene, V gene, clone size, CDR3 DNA, CDR3 protein. A D gene is named only where the DNA matches it firmly. Expanded clones get a size class; other rows say once, few or many, or leave the size out.

d_gene: NA
j_gene: TRBJ2-2
v_gene: TRBV6-2/TRBV6-3
abundance: NA
CDR3nt: TGTGCCAGCACCAACTCGGGGACGAGCACCGGGGAGCTGTTTTTT
CDR3aa: CASTNSGTSTGELFF

d_gene: NA
j_gene: TRBJ1-5
v_gene: TRBV7-2
abundance: many
CDR3nt: TGTGCCAGCAGCTTAGGTCAGGGTCACAATCAGCCCCAGCATTTT
CDR3aa: CASSLGQGHNQPQHF

d_gene: TRBD1
j_gene: TRBJ2-4
v_gene: TRBV25-1
abundance: NA
CDR3nt: TGTGCCAGCAGTGGAGACAGGGACATTCAGTACTTC
CDR3aa: CASSGDRDIQYF

d_gene: TRBD2
j_gene: TRBJ2-5
v_gene: TRBV29-1
abundance: few
CDR3nt: TGCAGCGTTCCAAGCGGGAGGGCCCAAGAGACCCAGTACTTC
CDR3aa: CSVPSGRAQETQYF

d_gene: NA
j_gene: TRBJ2-5
v_gene: TRBV7-6
abundance: few
CDR3nt: TGTGCCAGCAGCTTATCTTCTTATGGCGGGTCGTACCAAGAGACCCAGTACTTC
CDR3aa: CASSLSSYGGSYQETQYF

d_gene: NA
j_gene: TRBJ2-3
v_gene: TRBV10-2
abundance: NA
CDR3nt: TGCGCCAGCAGGGTAAACAGGGGCACAGATACGCAGTATTTT
CDR3aa: CASRVNRGTDTQYF

d_gene: TRBD2
j_gene: TRBJ2-1
v_gene: TRBV20-1
abundance: NA
CDR3nt: TGCAGTGACCAACGGGCTAGCGGGAGTAGTGAGCAGTTCTTC
CDR3aa: CSDQRASGSSEQFF

d_gene: NA
j_gene: TRBJ1-1
v_gene: TRBV20-1
abundance: many
CDR3nt: TGCAGTGTAGACCAGGGGCTGGACACTGAAGCTTTCTTT
CDR3aa: CSVDQGLDTEAFF

d_gene: NA
j_gene: TRBJ2-1
v_gene: TRBV5-1
abundance: few
CDR3nt: TGCGCCAGCAGCTTGGAGGTCATATACAATGAGCAGTTCTTC
CDR3aa: CASSLEVIYNEQFF

d_gene: NA
j_gene: TRBJ2-3
v_gene: TRBV27
abundance: few
CDR3nt: TGTGCCAGCACTCCTTTCTGGGGAGCAGATACGCAGTATTTT
CDR3aa: CASTPFWGADTQYF

d_gene: NA
j_gene: TRBJ2-2
v_gene: TRBV2
abundance: NA
CDR3nt: TGTGCCAGCAGATGGACTGACACCGGGGAGCTGTTTTTT
CDR3aa: CASRWTDTGELFF

d_gene: NA
j_gene: TRBJ1-5
v_gene: TRBV7-8
abundance: few
CDR3nt: TGTGCCAGCAGCTTAGCGCGGCCTTATAGCAATCAGCCCCAGCATTTT
CDR3aa: CASSLARPYSNQPQHF

d_gene: NA
j_gene: TRBJ2-7
v_gene: TRBV5-1
abundance: NA
CDR3nt: TGCGCCAGCAGCTTGGTCGTGGAGCTGGGCGAGCAGTACTTC
CDR3aa: CASSLVVELGEQYF

d_gene: NA
j_gene: TRBJ1-2
v_gene: TRBV10-3
abundance: many
CDR3nt: TGTGCCATCAAGGAGGGCGATGGCTACACCTTC
CDR3aa: CAIKEGDGYTF

d_gene: NA
j_gene: TRBJ2-3
v_gene: TRBV3-1
abundance: NA
CDR3nt: TGTGCCAGCAGCTGGGGGGGGGACAGCTCAGATACGCAGTATTTT
CDR3aa: CASSWGGDSSDTQYF

d_gene: NA
j_gene: TRBJ2-7
v_gene: TRBV12-3/TRBV12-4
abundance: NA
CDR3nt: TGTGCCAGCAGTGTGAGGGGGAGACACTACGAGCAGTACTTC
CDR3aa: CASSVRGRHYEQYF

d_gene: TRBD1
j_gene: TRBJ1-5
v_gene: TRBV11-2
abundance: many
CDR3nt: TGTGCCAGCAGCGGGGACAGCCGGCATCAGCCCCAGCATTTT
CDR3aa: CASSGDSRHQPQHF

d_gene: NA
j_gene: TRBJ2-3
v_gene: TRBV9
abundance: few
CDR3nt: TGTGCCAGCAGCGTGGCCCCGAAGGCGGATACGCAGTATTTT
CDR3aa: CASSVAPKADTQYF

d_gene: TRBD2
j_gene: TRBJ2-3
v_gene: TRBV20-1
abundance: NA
CDR3nt: TGCAGTGCTCCGGATGGAGGGGCGGGGGGCTTCACAGATACGCAGTATTTT
CDR3aa: CSAPDGGAGGFTDTQYF

d_gene: NA
j_gene: TRBJ1-6
v_gene: TRBV20-1
abundance: NA
CDR3nt: TGCAGTGCTATCCAACAGGGTTCTTCACCCCTCCACTTT
CDR3aa: CSAIQQGSSPLHF

d_gene: NA
j_gene: TRBJ2-5
v_gene: TRBV12-3/TRBV12-4
abundance: NA
CDR3nt: TGTGCCAGCACCCCTCAGGCGCAAGAGACCCAGTACTTC
CDR3aa: CASTPQAQETQYF

d_gene: NA
j_gene: TRBJ2-3
v_gene: TRBV4-3
abundance: NA
CDR3nt: TGCGCCAGCAGCCAAGATCTCGGCCTCGATACGCAGTATTTT
CDR3aa: CASSQDLGLDTQYF

d_gene: NA
j_gene: TRBJ2-7
v_gene: TRBV5-5
abundance: few
CDR3nt: TGTGCCAGCAGCTTGATAGGGGCTGGGGGCGAGCAGTACTTC
CDR3aa: CASSLIGAGGEQYF

d_gene: TRBD2
j_gene: TRBJ2-1
v_gene: TRBV5-1
abundance: few
CDR3nt: TGCGCCAGCAGCCAATTCGTCGCGGGAGAAACCTACAATGAGCAGTTCTTC
CDR3aa: CASSQFVAGETYNEQFF

d_gene: NA
j_gene: TRBJ2-7
v_gene: TRBV12-3/TRBV12-4
abundance: many
CDR3nt: TGTGCCAGCTCTTCGATCTCCTACGAGCAGTACTTC
CDR3aa: CASSSISYEQYF

d_gene: NA
j_gene: TRBJ2-5
v_gene: TRBV7-2
abundance: many
CDR3nt: TGTGCCAGCAGCGTTACCCCGGGGAATCAAGAGACCCAGTACTTC
CDR3aa: CASSVTPGNQETQYF

d_gene: TRBD2
j_gene: TRBJ2-1
v_gene: TRBV20-1
abundance: NA
CDR3nt: TGCAGTGCTGGGTCCGGGACTAGAAGCAATGAGCAGTTCTTC
CDR3aa: CSAGSGTRSNEQFF

d_gene: NA
j_gene: TRBJ2-1
v_gene: TRBV7-9
abundance: many
CDR3nt: TGTGCCAGCAGCTTCGGTAGGAATGAGCAGTTCTTC
CDR3aa: CASSFGRNEQFF

d_gene: NA
j_gene: TRBJ2-1
v_gene: TRBV20-1
abundance: many
CDR3nt: TGCAGTGCTCCGGACTGGAAGAACAATGAGCAGTTCTTC
CDR3aa: CSAPDWKNNEQFF

d_gene: TRBD1
j_gene: TRBJ2-3
v_gene: TRBV5-1
abundance: NA
CDR3nt: TGCGCCAGCGGACGGACAGGATCAGATACGCAGTATTTT
CDR3aa: CASGRTGSDTQYF

d_gene: NA
j_gene: TRBJ1-6
v_gene: TRBV20-1
abundance: few
CDR3nt: TGCAGTGCTAGACAGGAGAATTCACCCCTCCACTTT
CDR3aa: CSARQENSPLHF

d_gene: TRBD2
j_gene: TRBJ2-7
v_gene: TRBV6-1
abundance: NA
CDR3nt: TGTGCCAGCCATCCAGCGGGACCGGGGAGGCAGTACTTC
CDR3aa: CASHPAGPGRQYF

d_gene: TRBD2
j_gene: TRBJ2-7
v_gene: TRBV7-9
abundance: few
CDR3nt: TGTGCCAGCAGCTTAGCCGCTAGCGGGAGCTCCTACGAGCAGTACTTC
CDR3aa: CASSLAASGSSYEQYF

d_gene: NA
j_gene: TRBJ2-5
v_gene: TRBV20-1
abundance: many
CDR3nt: TGCAGTGCTAGTCTTCTCCCCAATGCGGGGACCCAGTACTTC
CDR3aa: CSASLLPNAGTQYF

d_gene: NA
j_gene: TRBJ1-1
v_gene: TRBV20-1
abundance: few
CDR3nt: TGCAGTGCTCCGGGGATAGGGGGAAGATCTGAAGCTTTCTTT
CDR3aa: CSAPGIGGRSEAFF

d_gene: NA
j_gene: TRBJ2-1
v_gene: TRBV5-8
abundance: few
CDR3nt: TGTGCCAGCAGCTTGTTAACAGAACGCCGCGATGAGCAGTTCTTC
CDR3aa: CASSLLTERRDEQFF

d_gene: NA
j_gene: TRBJ2-5
v_gene: TRBV12-3/TRBV12-4
abundance: many
CDR3nt: TGTGCCAGCAGTCCCGCTGGGGGGGAGACCCAGTACTTC
CDR3aa: CASSPAGGETQYF

d_gene: NA
j_gene: TRBJ1-2
v_gene: TRBV7-9
abundance: few
CDR3nt: TGTGCCAGCAGCTTAGTCCCCGATGGCTACACCTTC
CDR3aa: CASSLVPDGYTF

d_gene: NA
j_gene: TRBJ2-5
v_gene: TRBV7-9
abundance: NA
CDR3nt: TGTGCCAGCAGCCACCCCCGGACGTCACAAGAGACCCAGTACTTC
CDR3aa: CASSHPRTSQETQYF

d_gene: TRBD1
j_gene: TRBJ1-1
v_gene: TRBV12-3/TRBV12-4
abundance: many
CDR3nt: TGTGCCACCCGGGGACAGGGGATGAACACTGAAGCTTTCTTT
CDR3aa: CATRGQGMNTEAFF

d_gene: TRBD2
j_gene: TRBJ2-7
v_gene: TRBV10-2
abundance: NA
CDR3nt: TGCGCCAGCTCCGGGACTAGCGTCTCCTACGAGCAGTACTTC
CDR3aa: CASSGTSVSYEQYF